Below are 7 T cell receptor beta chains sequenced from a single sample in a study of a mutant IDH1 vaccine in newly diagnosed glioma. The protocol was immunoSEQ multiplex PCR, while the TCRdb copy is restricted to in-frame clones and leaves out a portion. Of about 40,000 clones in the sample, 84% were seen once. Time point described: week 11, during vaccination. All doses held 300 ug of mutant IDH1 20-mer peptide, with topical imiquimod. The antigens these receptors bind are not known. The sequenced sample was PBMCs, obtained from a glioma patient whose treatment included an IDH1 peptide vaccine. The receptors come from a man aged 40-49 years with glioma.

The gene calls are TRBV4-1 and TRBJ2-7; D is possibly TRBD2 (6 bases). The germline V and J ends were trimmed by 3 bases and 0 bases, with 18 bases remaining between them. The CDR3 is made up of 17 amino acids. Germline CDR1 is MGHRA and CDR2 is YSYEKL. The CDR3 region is CASSQGYSSAVSYEQYF. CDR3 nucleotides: TGCGCCAGCAGCCAGGGTTACTCTAGCGCTGTCTCCTACGAGCAGTACTTC.

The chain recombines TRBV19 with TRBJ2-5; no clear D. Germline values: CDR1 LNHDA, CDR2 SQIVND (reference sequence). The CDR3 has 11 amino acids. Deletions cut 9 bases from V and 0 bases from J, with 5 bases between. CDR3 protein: CASGYQETQYF. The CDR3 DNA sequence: TGTGCCAGCGGGTACCAAGAGACCCAGTACTTC.

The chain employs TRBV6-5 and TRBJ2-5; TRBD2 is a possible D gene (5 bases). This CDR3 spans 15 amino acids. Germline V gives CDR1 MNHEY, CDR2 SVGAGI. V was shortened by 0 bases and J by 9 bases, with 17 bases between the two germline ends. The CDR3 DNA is TGTGCCAGCAGTTACTCGATTACTACCCCGGAGGCCCAGTACTTC. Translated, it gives CASSYSITTPEAQYF.

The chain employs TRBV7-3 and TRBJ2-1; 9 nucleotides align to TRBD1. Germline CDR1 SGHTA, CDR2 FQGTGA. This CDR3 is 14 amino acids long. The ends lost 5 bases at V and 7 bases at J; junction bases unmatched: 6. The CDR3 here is CASSAQGAPNEQFF. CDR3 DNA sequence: TGTGCCAGCAGCGCACAGGGGGCCCCAAATGAGCAGTTCTTC.

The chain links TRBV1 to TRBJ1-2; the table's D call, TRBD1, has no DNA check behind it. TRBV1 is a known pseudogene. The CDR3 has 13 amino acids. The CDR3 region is CTSSQADSYGYTF. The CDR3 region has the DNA TGCACCAGCAGCCAAGCGGACAGCTATGGCTACACCTTC.

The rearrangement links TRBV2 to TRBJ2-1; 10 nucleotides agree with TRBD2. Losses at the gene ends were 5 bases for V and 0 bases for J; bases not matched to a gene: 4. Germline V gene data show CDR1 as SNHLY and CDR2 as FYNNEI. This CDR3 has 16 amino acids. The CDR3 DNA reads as TGTGCCAGCAGTCCCAGGACTAGCGGCTCCTACAATGAGCAGTTCTTC. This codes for CASSPRTSGSYNEQFF.

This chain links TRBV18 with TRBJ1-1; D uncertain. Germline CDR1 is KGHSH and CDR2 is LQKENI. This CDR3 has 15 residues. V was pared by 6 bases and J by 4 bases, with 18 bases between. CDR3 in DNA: TGTGCCAGCTCTCCGACTCAGTGGGGTTCCACTGAAGCTTTCTTT. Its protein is CASSPTQWGSTEAFF.